Listed below are T cell receptor beta chains from one sample, sequenced in a study of shared clonotypes between healthy human individuals. Here immunoSEQ multiplex PCR was the method, and the copy in TCRdb shows in-frame clones only, minus some. In the table there are over 2,000,000 clones, just over 90% of which are singletons. Sequencing input: naive CD8+ T cells from PBMCs. These receptors were taken from a man younger than 30 in good health. Some clones in this sample may be carry-over from other donors' samples. Both conserved end residues are part of each CDR3.

J gene,V gene,CDR3 protein
TRBJ2-2,TRBV5-1,CASSLIKGGLNTGELFF
TRBJ1-2,TRBV6-6,CASSYMQGWDYGYTF
TRBJ1-1,TRBV7-9,CASNGRDTEAFF
TRBJ2-7,TRBV6-5,CASNPRTSGSFEQYF
TRBJ2-7,TRBV13,CASSARQGSYEQYF
TRBJ2-4,TRBV6-1,CASSGPGQGGIAKNIQYF
TRBJ2-1,TRBV4-1,CASSRTLPADTVSYNEQFF
TRBJ2-5,TRBV19,CASSPIIDSFQETQYF
TRBJ2-7,TRBV5-6,CASSPRDGIPPEQYF
TRBJ1-1,TRBV13,CASSFGTGHVNTEAFF
TRBJ2-3,TRBV4-1,CASSQGVRTDTQYF
TRBJ2-1,TRBV7-9,CASSQRAGVVYNEQFF
TRBJ2-6,TRBV7-9,CASRPGGHASGANVLTF
TRBJ2-1,TRBV10-3,CAISEWTEYNEQFF
TRBJ2-1,TRBV11-2,CASSWAGYNEQFF
TRBJ1-1,TRBV27,CASSLTGAHTEAFF
TRBJ1-1,TRBV5-4,CASSFFPSEAFF
TRBJ2-7,TRBV30,CAWRIGGGYEQYF
TRBJ1-6,TRBV9,CASSVAGGFSSPLHF
TRBJ1-5,TRBV7-9,CASSLAGGQPQHF
TRBJ2-5,TRBV7-9,CASSAPGGRETQYF
TRBJ2-6,TRBV19,CASSLGGPKKSGANVLTF
TRBJ2-7,TRBV4-2,CASSQEGRGPYEQYF
TRBJ1-2,TRBV29-1,CSVRGQANYGYTF
TRBJ2-7,TRBV10-1,CASSEGFTYEQYF
TRBJ1-1,TRBV5-4,CASRDRAGNTEAFF